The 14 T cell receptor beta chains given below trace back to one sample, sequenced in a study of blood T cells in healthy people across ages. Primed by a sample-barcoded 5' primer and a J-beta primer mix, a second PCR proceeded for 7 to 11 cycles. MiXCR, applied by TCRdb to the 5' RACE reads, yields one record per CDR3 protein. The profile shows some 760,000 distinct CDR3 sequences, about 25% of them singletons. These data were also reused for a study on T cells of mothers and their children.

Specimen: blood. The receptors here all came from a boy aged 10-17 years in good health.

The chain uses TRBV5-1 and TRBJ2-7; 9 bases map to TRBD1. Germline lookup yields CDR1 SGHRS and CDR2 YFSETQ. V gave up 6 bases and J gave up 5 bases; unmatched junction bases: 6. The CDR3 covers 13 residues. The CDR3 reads CASNPGQGHEQYF. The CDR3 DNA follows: TGCGCCAGCAACCCGGGACAGGGACACGAGCAGTACTTC.

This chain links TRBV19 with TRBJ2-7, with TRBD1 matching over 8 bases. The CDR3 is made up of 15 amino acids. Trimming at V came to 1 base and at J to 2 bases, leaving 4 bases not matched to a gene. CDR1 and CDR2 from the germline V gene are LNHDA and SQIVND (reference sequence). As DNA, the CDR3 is TGTGCCAGTAGTATAGTGGCGGACAGGGCCTACGAGCAGTACTTC. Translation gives CASSIVADRAYEQYF.

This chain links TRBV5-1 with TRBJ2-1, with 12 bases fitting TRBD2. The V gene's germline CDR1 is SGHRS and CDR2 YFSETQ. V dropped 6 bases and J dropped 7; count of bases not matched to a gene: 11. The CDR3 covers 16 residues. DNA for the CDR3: TGCGCCAGCAACCAACAATCTAGCGGGGGGGCAAATGAGCAGTTCTTC. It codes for CASNQQSSGGANEQFF.

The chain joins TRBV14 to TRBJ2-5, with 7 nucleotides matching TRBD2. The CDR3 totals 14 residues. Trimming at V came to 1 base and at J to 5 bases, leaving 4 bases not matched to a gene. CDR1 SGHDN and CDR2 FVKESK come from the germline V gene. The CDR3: CASSQAWEGETQYF. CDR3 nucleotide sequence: TGTGCCAGCAGCCAAGCGTGGGAGGGTGAGACCCAGTACTTC.

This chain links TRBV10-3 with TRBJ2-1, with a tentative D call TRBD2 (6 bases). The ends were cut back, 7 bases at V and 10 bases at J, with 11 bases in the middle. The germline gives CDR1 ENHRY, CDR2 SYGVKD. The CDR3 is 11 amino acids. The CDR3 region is CAINRGTEQFF. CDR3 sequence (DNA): TGTGCCATCAATCGGGGGACCGAGCAGTTCTTC.

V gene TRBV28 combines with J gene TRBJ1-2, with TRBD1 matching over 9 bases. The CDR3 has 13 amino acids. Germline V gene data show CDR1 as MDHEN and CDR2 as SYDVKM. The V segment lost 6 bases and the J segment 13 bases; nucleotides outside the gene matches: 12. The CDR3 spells CASRPYGDRDCTF. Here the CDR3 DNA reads TGTGCCAGCAGACCTTATGGGGACAGGGATTGCACCTTC.

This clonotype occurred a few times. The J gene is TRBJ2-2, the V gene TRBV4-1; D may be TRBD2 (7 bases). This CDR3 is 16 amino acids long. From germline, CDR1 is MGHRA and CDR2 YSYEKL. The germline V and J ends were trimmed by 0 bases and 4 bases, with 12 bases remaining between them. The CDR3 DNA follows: TGCGCCAGCAGCCAAGACGGGGGGCTCGGCACCGGGGAGCTGTTTTTT. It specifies CASSQDGGLGTGELFF.

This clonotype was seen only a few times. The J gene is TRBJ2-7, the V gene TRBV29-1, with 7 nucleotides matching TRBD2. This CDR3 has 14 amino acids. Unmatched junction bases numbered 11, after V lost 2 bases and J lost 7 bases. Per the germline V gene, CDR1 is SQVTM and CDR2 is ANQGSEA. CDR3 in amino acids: CSVEFASGTSEQYF. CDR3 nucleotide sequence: TGCAGCGTTGAATTCGCTAGCGGCACTAGTGAGCAGTACTTC.

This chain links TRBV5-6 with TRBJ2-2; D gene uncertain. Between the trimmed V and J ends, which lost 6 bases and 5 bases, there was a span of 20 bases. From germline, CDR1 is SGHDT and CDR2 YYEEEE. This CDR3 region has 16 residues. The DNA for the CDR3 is TGTGCCAGCACCCGACGTGGTTTTGTGGAGACCGGGGAGCTGTTTTTT. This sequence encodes CASTRRGFVETGELFF. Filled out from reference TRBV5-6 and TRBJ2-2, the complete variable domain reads DAGVTQSPTHLIKTRGQQVTLRCSPKSGHDTVSWYQQALGQGPQFIFQYYEEEERQRGNFPDRFSGHQFPNYSSELNVNALLLGDSALYLCASTRRGFVETGELFFGEGSRLTVL.

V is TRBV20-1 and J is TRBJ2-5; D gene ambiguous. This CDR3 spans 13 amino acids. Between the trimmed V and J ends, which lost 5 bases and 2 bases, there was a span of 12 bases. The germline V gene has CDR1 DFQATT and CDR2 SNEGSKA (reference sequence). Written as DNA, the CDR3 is TGCAGTGCTGGGTTGATCTTACAAGAGACCCAGTACTTC. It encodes CSAGLILQETQYF.

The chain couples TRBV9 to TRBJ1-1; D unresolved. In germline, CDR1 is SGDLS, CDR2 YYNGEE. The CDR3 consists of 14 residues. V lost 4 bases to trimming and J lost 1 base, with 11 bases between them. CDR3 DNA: TGTGCCAGCAGCCCTGCGACCGGGAACACTGAAGCTTTCTTT. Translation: CASSPATGNTEAFF.

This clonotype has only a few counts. For the CDR3, the DNA is TGCGCCAGCAGTGAAGGGAGGGTGGAGACCCAGTACTTC. Translating gives CASSEGRVETQYF. The chain employs TRBV10-2 and TRBJ2-5, with 7 bases fitting TRBD2. In germline, CDR1 is WSHSY, CDR2 SAAADI. Trimming removed 3 bases from V and 5 bases from J; junction bases left unmatched: 3. There are 13 residues in the CDR3.

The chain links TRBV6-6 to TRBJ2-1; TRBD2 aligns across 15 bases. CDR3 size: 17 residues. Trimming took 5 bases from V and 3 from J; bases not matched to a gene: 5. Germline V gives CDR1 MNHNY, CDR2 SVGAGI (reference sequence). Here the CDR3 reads CASSTGTSGRIYNEQFF. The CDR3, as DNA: TGTGCCAGCAGTACCGGGACTAGCGGGAGGATCTACAATGAGCAGTTCTTC.

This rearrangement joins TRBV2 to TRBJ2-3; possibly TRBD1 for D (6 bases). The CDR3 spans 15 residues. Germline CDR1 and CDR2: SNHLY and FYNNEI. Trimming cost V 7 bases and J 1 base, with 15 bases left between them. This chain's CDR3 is CASIGTSVGTDTQYF. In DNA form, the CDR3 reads TGTGCCAGCATTGGGACATCCGTCGGCACAGATACGCAGTATTTT. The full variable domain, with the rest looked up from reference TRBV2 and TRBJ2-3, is EPEVTQTPSHQVTQMGQEVILRCVPISNHLYFYWYRQILGQKVEFLVSFYNNEISEKSEIFDDQFSVERPDGSNFTLKIRSTKLEDSAMYFCASIGTSVGTDTQYFGPGTRLTVL.